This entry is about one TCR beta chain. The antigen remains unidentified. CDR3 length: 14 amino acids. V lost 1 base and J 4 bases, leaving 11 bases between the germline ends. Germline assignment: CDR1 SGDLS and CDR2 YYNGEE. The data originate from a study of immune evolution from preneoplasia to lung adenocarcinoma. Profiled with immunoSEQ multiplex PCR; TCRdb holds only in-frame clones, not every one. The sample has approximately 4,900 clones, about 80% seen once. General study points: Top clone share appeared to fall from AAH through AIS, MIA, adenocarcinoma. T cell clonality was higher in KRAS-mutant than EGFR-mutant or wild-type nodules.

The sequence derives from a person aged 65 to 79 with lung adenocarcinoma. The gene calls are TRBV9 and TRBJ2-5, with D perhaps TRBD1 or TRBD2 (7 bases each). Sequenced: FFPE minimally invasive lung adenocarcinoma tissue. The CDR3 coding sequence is TGTGCCAGCAGCGTACAGGGGGGGGTAGAGACCCAGTACTTC. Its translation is CASSVQGGVETQYF.